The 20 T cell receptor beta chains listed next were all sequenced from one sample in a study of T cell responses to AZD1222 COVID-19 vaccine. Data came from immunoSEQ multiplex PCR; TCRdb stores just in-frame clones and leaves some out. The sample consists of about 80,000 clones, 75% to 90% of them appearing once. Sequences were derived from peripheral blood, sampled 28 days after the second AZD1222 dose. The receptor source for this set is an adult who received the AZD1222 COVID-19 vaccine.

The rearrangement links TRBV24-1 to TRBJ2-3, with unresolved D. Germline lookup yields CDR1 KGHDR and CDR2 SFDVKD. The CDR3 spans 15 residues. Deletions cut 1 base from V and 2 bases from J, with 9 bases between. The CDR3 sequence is CATSDFDPFTDTQYF. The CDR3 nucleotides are TGTGCCACCAGTGATTTCGATCCGTTCACAGATACGCAGTATTTT.

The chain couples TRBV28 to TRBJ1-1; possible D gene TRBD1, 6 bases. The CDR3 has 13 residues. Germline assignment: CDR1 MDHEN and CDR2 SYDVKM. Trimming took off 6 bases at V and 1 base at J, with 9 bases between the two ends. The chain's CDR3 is CASRKTGNTEAFF. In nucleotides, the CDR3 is TGTGCCAGCAGGAAGACAGGGAACACTGAAGCTTTCTTT.

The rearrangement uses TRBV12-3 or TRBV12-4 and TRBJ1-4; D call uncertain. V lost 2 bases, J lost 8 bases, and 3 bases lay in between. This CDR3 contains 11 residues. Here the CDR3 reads CASSLLEKLFF. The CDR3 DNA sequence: TGTGCCAGCAGTTTATTAGAAAAACTGTTTTTT.

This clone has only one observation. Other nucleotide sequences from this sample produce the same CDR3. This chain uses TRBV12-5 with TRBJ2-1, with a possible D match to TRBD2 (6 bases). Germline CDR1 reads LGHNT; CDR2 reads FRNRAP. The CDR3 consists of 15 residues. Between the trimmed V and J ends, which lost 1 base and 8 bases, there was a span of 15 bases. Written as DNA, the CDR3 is TGTGCTAGTGGTTTGGGGCAGGGAGGTGGTGATGAGCAGTTCTTC. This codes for CASGLGQGGGDEQFF. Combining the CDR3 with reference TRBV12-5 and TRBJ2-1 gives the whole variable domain DARVTQTPRHKVTEMGQEVTMRCQPILGHNTVFWYRQTMMQGLELLAYFRNRAPLDDSGMPKDRFSAEMPDATLATLKIQPSEPRDSAVYFCASGLGQGGGDEQFFGPGTRLTVL.

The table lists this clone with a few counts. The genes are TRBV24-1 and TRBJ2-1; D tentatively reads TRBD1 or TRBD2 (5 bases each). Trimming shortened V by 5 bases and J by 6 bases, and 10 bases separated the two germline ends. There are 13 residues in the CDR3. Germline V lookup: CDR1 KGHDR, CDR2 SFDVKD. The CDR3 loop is CATSARAGNEQFF. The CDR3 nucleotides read TGTGCCACCAGTGCCAGGGCGGGCAATGAGCAGTTCTTC.

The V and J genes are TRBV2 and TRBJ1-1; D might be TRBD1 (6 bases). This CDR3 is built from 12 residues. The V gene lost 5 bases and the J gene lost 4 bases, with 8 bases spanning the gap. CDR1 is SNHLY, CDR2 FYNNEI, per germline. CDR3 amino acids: CASSTGSTEAFF. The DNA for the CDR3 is TGTGCCAGCAGTACAGGGTCCACTGAAGCTTTCTTT.

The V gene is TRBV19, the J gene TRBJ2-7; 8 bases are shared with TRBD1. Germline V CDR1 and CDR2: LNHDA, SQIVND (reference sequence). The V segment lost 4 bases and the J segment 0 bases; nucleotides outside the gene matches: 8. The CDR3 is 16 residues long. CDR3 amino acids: CASSSRGQGASYEQYF. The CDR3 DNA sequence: TGTGCCAGTAGTAGCCGAGGACAGGGCGCCTCCTACGAGCAGTACTTC.

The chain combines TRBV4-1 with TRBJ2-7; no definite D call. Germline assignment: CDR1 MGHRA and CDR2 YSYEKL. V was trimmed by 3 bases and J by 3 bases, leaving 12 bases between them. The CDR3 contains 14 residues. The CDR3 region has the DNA TGCGCCAGCAGCCACCAGGTCACTAACTACGAGCAGTACTTC. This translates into CASSHQVTNYEQYF.

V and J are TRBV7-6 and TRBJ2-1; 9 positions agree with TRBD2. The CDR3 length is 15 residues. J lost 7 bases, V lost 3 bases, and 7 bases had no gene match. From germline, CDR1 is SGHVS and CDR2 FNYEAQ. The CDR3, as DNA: TGTGCCAGCAGCTTGGACGGCGGGAGGGGGAATGAGCAGTTCTTC. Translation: CASSLDGGRGNEQFF.

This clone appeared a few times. CDR3 bases: TGTGCCAGCCGGAGACAGCTTTACACCTTC. Translation: CASRRQLYTF. This sequence joins TRBV2 and TRBJ1-2; weak D call: TRBD1 (5 bases). V shed 8 bases and J shed 11 bases, with 12 bases lying between them. Germline loops: CDR1 SNHLY, CDR2 FYNNEI. This CDR3 has 10 amino acids.

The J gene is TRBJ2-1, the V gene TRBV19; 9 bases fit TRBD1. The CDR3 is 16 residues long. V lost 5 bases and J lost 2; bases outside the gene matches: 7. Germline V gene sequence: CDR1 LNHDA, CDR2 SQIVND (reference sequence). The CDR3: CASSPSGDRAYNEQFF. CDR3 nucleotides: TGTGCCAGTAGTCCTTCTGGGGACAGGGCCTACAATGAGCAGTTCTTC.

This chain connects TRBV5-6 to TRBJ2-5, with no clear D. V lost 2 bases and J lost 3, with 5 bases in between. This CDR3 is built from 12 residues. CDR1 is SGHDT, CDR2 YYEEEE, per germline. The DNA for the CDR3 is TGTGCCAGCAGCTTTGGGAAAGAGACCCAGTACTTC. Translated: CASSFGKETQYF.

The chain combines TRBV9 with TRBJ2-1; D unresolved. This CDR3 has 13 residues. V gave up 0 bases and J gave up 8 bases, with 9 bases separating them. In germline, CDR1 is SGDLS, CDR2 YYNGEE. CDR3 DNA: TGTGCCAGCAGCGTAGGGCCAGCCGATGAGCAGTTCTTC. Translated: CASSVGPADEQFF.

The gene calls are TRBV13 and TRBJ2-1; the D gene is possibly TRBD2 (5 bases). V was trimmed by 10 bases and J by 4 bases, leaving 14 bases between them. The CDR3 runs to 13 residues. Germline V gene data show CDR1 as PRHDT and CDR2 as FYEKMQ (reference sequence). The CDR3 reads CATGLAHYNEQFF. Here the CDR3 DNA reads TGTGCCACCGGGCTAGCTCATTACAATGAGCAGTTCTTC.

In nucleotides, the CDR3 is TGTGCCAGTAGTACAGCGCATGGAGATACGCAGTATTTT. The encoded protein is CASSTAHGDTQYF. This chain links TRBV19 with TRBJ2-3; the D is unclear. The CDR3 contains 13 residues. Between the trimmed V and J ends, which lost 4 bases and 5 bases, there was a span of 10 bases. Germline V CDR1 and CDR2: LNHDA, SQIVND (reference sequence).

CDR3 amino acids: CASSLARVRLFF. The CDR3 coding sequence is TGTGCCAGCAGTTTAGCCCGGGTGAGACTGTTTTTT. This chain joins TRBV12-3 or TRBV12-4 and TRBJ1-4; D is ambiguous. The CDR3 totals 12 residues. V was pared by 0 bases and J by 13 bases, with 9 bases between.

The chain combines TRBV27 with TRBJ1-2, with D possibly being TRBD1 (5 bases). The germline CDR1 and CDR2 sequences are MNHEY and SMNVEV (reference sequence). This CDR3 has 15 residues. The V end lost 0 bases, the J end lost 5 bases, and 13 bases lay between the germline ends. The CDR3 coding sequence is TGTGCCAGCAGTTTATCGCCAGGGAAGGGGTATGGCTACACCTTC. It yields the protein CASSLSPGKGYGYTF.

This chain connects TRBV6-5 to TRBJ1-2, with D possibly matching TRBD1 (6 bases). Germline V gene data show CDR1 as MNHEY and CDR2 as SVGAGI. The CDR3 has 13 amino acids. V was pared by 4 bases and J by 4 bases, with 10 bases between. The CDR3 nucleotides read TGTGCCAGCAGTTGGAGGGGGACCTATGGCTACACCTTC. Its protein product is CASSWRGTYGYTF.

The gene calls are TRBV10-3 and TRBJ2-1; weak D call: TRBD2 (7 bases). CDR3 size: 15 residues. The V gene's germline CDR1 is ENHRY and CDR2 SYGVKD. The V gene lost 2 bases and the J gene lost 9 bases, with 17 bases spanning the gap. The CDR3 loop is CAISEGGAVVLEQFF. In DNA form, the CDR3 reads TGTGCCATCAGTGAGGGGGGGGCTGTGGTCCTTGAGCAGTTCTTC.

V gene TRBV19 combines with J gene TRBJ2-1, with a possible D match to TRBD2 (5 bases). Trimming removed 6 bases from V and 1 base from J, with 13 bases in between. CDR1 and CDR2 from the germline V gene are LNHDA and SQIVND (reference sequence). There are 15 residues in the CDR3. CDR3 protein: CASRITSGSYNEQFF. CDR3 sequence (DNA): TGTGCCAGTAGGATAACCAGCGGTTCCTACAATGAGCAGTTCTTC.